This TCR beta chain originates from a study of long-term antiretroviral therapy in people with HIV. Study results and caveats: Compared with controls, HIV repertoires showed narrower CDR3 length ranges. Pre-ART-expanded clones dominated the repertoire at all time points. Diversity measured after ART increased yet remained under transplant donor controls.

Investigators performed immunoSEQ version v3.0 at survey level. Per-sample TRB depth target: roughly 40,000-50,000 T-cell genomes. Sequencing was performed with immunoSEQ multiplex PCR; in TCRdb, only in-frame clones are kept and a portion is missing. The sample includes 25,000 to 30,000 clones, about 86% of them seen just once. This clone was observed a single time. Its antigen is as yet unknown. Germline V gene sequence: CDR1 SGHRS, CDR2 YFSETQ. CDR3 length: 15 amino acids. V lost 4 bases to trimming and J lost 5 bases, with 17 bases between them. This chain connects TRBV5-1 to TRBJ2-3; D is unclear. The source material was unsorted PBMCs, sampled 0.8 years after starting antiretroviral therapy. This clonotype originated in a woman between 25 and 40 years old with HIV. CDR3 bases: TGCGCCAGCAGCCAGAGGAGTACCTCCGGAGATACGCAGTATTTT. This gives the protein CASSQRSTSGDTQYF. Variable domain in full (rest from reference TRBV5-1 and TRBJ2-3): KAGVTQTPRYLIKTRGQQVTLSCSPISGHRSVSWYQQTPGQGLQFLFEYFSETQRNKGNFPGRFSGRQFSNSRSEMNVSTLELGDSALYLCASSQRSTSGDTQYFGPGTRLTVL.